These 18 T cell receptor beta chains were all obtained from the same sample, sequenced in a study of cytomegalovirus exposure and HLA in healthy donors. Use of 60 Vbeta and 13 Jbeta primers characterized the PCR. Here immunoSEQ multiplex PCR was the method, and the copy in TCRdb shows in-frame clones only, minus some. The data include 200,000 or so clones; the top ten clones carry around 1.1%. Sequences were obtained from PBMCs. These receptors all come from a girl under 10 years old in good health and CMV-seropositive.

V usage is TRBV5-1 and J usage is TRBJ2-2; D may be TRBD2 (6 bases). This CDR3 has 15 amino acids. V lost 4 bases, J lost 4 bases, and 14 bases lay in between. CDR1 is SGHRS, CDR2 YFSETQ, per germline. The CDR3 loop is CASSPRGVGTGELFF. CDR3 DNA: TGCGCCAGCAGCCCGCGGGGTGTGGGCACCGGGGAGCTGTTTTTT.

The chain employs TRBV5-4 and TRBJ2-1; 8 bases fit TRBD1. V trimming: 0 bases; J trimming: 6 bases; junction bases outside the gene matches: 5. This CDR3 is 15 amino acids long. Germline CDR1 is SGHNT and CDR2 is YYREEE (reference sequence). Here the CDR3 reads CASSLGGTGINEQFF. The CDR3 DNA reads as TGTGCCAGCAGCTTGGGTGGGACAGGTATCAATGAGCAGTTCTTC.

The rearrangement uses TRBV19 and TRBJ2-1, with 7 nucleotides matching TRBD1. Trimming took 4 bases from V and 4 from J; bases not matched to a gene: 4. The CDR3 has 14 amino acids. Looked up from germline, CDR1 is LNHDA and CDR2 is SQIVND (reference sequence). CDR3 sequence (DNA): TGTGCCAGTAGTACGGGACAGAGATACAATGAGCAGTTCTTC. This translates into CASSTGQRYNEQFF.

V is TRBV9 and J is TRBJ1-2; D may be TRBD1 (6 bases). V was cut by 0 bases and J by 5 bases, with 11 bases left in between. Germline lookup yields CDR1 SGDLS and CDR2 YYNGEE. CDR3 length: 14 amino acids. CDR3 sequence reads: CASSVGRGGYGYTF. CDR3 in DNA: TGTGCCAGCAGCGTAGGAAGGGGGGGTTATGGCTACACCTTC.

The rearrangement uses TRBV5-1 and TRBJ2-3, with 10 bases matching TRBD1. This CDR3 is built from 14 residues. CDR1 and CDR2 (germline): SGHRS, YFSETQ. With 2 bases clipped from V and 6 bases from J, the junction kept 3 bases outside the gene matches. The chain's CDR3 is CASSFGTGDDTQYF. DNA for the CDR3: TGCGCCAGCAGCTTCGGGACAGGGGATGATACGCAGTATTTT.

V and J are TRBV29-1 and TRBJ2-7; TRBD2 might be the D (6 bases). The germline gives CDR1 SQVTM, CDR2 ANQGSEA. Trimming shortened V by 8 bases and J by 3 bases, and 20 bases separated the two germline ends. The CDR3 is 14 residues long. The CDR3 spells CSMTVAGKHYEQYF. The DNA for the CDR3 is TGCAGCATGACCGTGGCGGGAAAACACTACGAGCAGTACTTC.

The chain is built from TRBV30 and TRBJ2-1; 14 nucleotides align to TRBD2. Germline V gene data show CDR1 as GTSNPN and CDR2 as SVGIG (reference sequence). The CDR3 is made up of 18 amino acids. J was trimmed by 1 base and V by 8 bases; bases with no gene match: 13. CDR3 nucleotide sequence: TGTGCCATGGGGACTAGCGGGAGTACGACCCTATCCTACAATGAGCAGTTCTTC. Protein sequence: CAMGTSGSTTLSYNEQFF.

The chain couples TRBV27 to TRBJ2-5, with 10 bases lining up with TRBD2. The CDR3 extends over 14 amino acids. Germline V CDR1 and CDR2: MNHEY, SMNVEV (reference sequence). The trim removed 0 bases at V and 7 bases at J, leaving 2 bases unmatched. The CDR3 bases are TGTGCCAGCAGTTTATCGATAGCGGGAGGGACCCAGTACTTC. Its protein is CASSLSIAGGTQYF.

CDR3 sequence: CASSRDSASDEQFF. The CDR3 nucleotides are TGTGCCAGCAGCCGGGACAGCGCTTCGGATGAGCAGTTCTTC. V and J are TRBV9 and TRBJ2-1; 7 nucleotides align to TRBD1. Germline V CDR1 and CDR2: SGDLS, YYNGEE. V lost 4 bases and J lost 8; bases outside the gene matches: 9. The CDR3 sequence is 14 residues long.

The chain has TRBV7-9 and TRBJ1-1; tentatively, D is TRBD1 (5 bases). V was clipped by 5 bases and J by 4 bases, with 14 bases between them. Germline CDR1 reads SEHNR; CDR2 reads FQNEAQ (reference sequence). This CDR3 contains 14 residues. CDR3: CASSPPGGGTEAFF. The CDR3 coding sequence is TGTGCCAGCAGCCCCCCGGGGGGGGGCACTGAAGCTTTCTTT.

This rearrangement joins TRBV11-1 to TRBJ2-2; TRBD2 might be the D (5 bases). CDR3 length: 12 amino acids. Germline CDR1 and CDR2: SGHAT and FQDESV (reference sequence). With 3 bases removed from V and 7 bases from J, the gap between germline ends came to 6 bases. The CDR3 bases are TGTGCCAGCAGCTTCGGAGGCGGGGAGCTGTTTTTT. As protein: CASSFGGGELFF.

This chain uses TRBV5-1 with TRBJ2-3; D is unresolved. The CDR3 has 14 amino acids. V lost 1 base and J lost 1, with 7 bases in between. The V gene's germline CDR1 is SGHRS and CDR2 YFSETQ. DNA of the CDR3: TGCGCCAGCAGCTTGCTCCAGGGCACAGATACGCAGTATTTT. Translating gives CASSLLQGTDTQYF.

The rearrangement uses TRBV11-3 and TRBJ2-2; 9 bases match TRBD1. Unmatched junction bases numbered 14, after V lost 3 bases and J lost 6 bases. There are 18 residues in the CDR3. Germline V CDR1 and CDR2: SGHNT, YENEEA. The CDR3 region has the DNA TGTGCCAGCAGCTTGACCCCGTGGACAGGGGCTTATGCCGGGGAGCTGTTTTTT. It codes for CASSLTPWTGAYAGELFF.

V is TRBV29-1 and J is TRBJ2-3; maybe TRBD1 (6 bases). Trimming removed 0 bases from V and 3 bases from J, with 13 bases in between. Germline CDR1 SQVTM, CDR2 ANQGSEA. The CDR3 covers 15 residues. The CDR3 region has the DNA TGCAGCGTTGAAGACGGAAACAGGGTGACAGATACGCAGTATTTT. Translating gives CSVEDGNRVTDTQYF.

The V and J genes are TRBV6-1 and TRBJ2-4, with D perhaps matching TRBD2 (5 bases). Germline CDR1 is MNHNS and CDR2 is SASEGT. The CDR3 extends over 15 amino acids. V was shortened by 2 bases and J by 6 bases, with 14 bases between the two germline ends. As DNA, the CDR3 is TGTGCCAGCAGTGAAACGAGTTTAAGCGGAAACATTCAGTACTTC. Its protein is CASSETSLSGNIQYF.

This rearrangement joins TRBV6-5 to TRBJ2-7; the match to TRBD1 covers 10 bases. Trimming cost V 6 bases and J 5 bases; bases outside gene matches: 10. The CDR3 contains 15 residues. CDR1 is MNHEY and CDR2 is SVGAGI in the germline V gene. The CDR3 DNA sequence: TGTGCCAGCAGCCTCGGACAGGGGGTTCGGAACGAGCAGTACTTC. This encodes CASSLGQGVRNEQYF.

The chain couples TRBV27 to TRBJ2-1; 14 positions match TRBD2. This CDR3 has 16 residues. The germline CDR1 and CDR2 sequences are MNHEY and SMNVEV (reference sequence). The V gene end was trimmed by 3 bases and the J gene end by 5 bases; junction bases not matched to a gene: 3. As DNA, the CDR3 is TGTGCCAGCAGTTTCCCGGGACTAGCGGGAGACAATGAGCAGTTCTTC. The encoded protein is CASSFPGLAGDNEQFF.

V gene TRBV5-4 combines with J gene TRBJ2-3; maybe TRBD2 (6 bases). The CDR3 is 16 residues long. CDR1 and CDR2 from the germline V gene are SGHNT and YYREEE (reference sequence). The germline V and J ends were trimmed by 3 bases and 2 bases, with 16 bases remaining between them. The CDR3: CASSSGSRLNTDTQYF. CDR3 DNA: TGTGCCAGCAGCTCCGGGAGCCGGTTAAACACAGATACGCAGTATTTT.